The entry that follows covers one T cell receptor beta chain sequence. Its antigen remains unidentified. The germline V and J ends were trimmed by 1 base and 6 bases, with 9 bases remaining between them. The CDR3 is made up of 13 amino acids. In germline, CDR1 is LNHNV, CDR2 YYDKDF (reference sequence). The sample belongs to a study of PD-L1 blockade in urothelial cancer. The method was immunoSEQ multiplex PCR; TCRdb's version includes in-frame clones alone and lacks a portion of them. The data contain under 55,000 clones, around 80% of them seen just once; the ten biggest clones take up roughly 2.9%. Time point: pretreatment peripheral blood. Findings of the study overall: Durable-benefit patients showed greater tumor-associated blood clone expansion at 3 weeks.

The chain uses TRBV15 and TRBJ1-2, with a possible D match to TRBD1 (5 bases). The sample here was PBMCs, taken around atezolizumab (anti-PD-L1) treatment. The source of this sequence is a man in his 70s with urothelial cancer. CDR3 coding DNA: TGTGCCACCAGCAGAGGGAGGGGAAATGGCTACACCTTC. It codes for CATSRGRGNGYTF.